The 17 T cell receptor beta chains below come from one sample, sequenced in a study of CD8 T cells in ankylosing spondylitis. TCRdb re-called the 5' RACE reads with MiXCR, one entry per CDR3 protein. The sample contains roughly 86,000 distinct CDR3 sequences, about 9% of which appear only once. The sequenced sample was blood, either unsorted or a sorted T cell fraction (not recorded which). These TCRs come from a male donor with ankylosing spondylitis or in good health (not recorded which).

This clonotype was observed at least ten times. The gene calls are TRBV28 and TRBJ2-2; no definite D call. The germline gives CDR1 MDHEN, CDR2 SYDVKM. Trimming removed 4 bases from V and 1 base from J, with 4 bases in between. The CDR3 consists of 13 residues. The CDR3 sequence is CASSYRNTGELFF. The CDR3 DNA sequence: TGTGCCAGCAGTTATCGGAACACCGGGGAGCTGTTTTTT.

This clonotype was counted between two and nine times. The chain has TRBV27 and TRBJ1-2; perhaps TRBD1 as D (6 bases). V was clipped by 7 bases and J by 3 bases, with 12 bases between them. Per germline, CDR1 MNHEY and CDR2 SMNVEV (reference sequence). The CDR3 has 13 residues. CDR3 nucleotides: TGTGCCAGCACCTCGGACAGAGACTATGGCTACACCTTC. Residues: CASTSDRDYGYTF.

The V gene is TRBV7-2, the J gene TRBJ2-5; TRBD2 aligns across 9 bases. Germline-derived CDR1 and CDR2 are SGHTA and FQGNSA. V lost 7 bases, J lost 11 bases, and 14 bases stayed unmatched. This CDR3 has 14 amino acids. The CDR3 here is CASTTGRGGVVQYF. The CDR3 DNA is TGTGCCAGCACCACGGGGCGGGGGGGCGTGGTACAGTACTTC.

This clonotype was recorded many times. The chain carries TRBV5-1 and TRBJ2-1; maybe TRBD1 (6 bases). V was shortened by 3 bases and J by 5 bases, with 18 bases between the two germline ends. This CDR3 has 16 residues. Germline V gene lookup returns CDR1 SGHRS and CDR2 YFSETQ. The CDR3: CASSSTDRRDDNEQFF. CDR3 DNA: TGCGCCAGCAGCTCTACTGACAGGCGCGACGACAATGAGCAGTTCTTC.

The chain links TRBV20-1 to TRBJ2-7; 9 bases fit TRBD1. This CDR3 is 12 amino acids long. Germline CDR1 and CDR2: DFQATT and SNEGSKA (reference sequence). V shed 6 bases, J shed 6 bases, and the junction held 6 bases outside the gene matches. The CDR3 sequence: CSASPGQGEQYF. CDR3 bases: TGCAGTGCGTCACCGGGACAGGGCGAGCAGTACTTC.

In this sample, this clonotype turned up many times. The V gene is TRBV15, the J gene TRBJ2-3; the match to TRBD2 covers 9 bases. The CDR3 has 16 amino acids. The germline CDR1 and CDR2 sequences are LNHNV and YYDKDF (reference sequence). Trimming at V came to 0 bases and at J to 6 bases, leaving 7 bases not matched to a gene. This CDR3 is CATSREGSGGMDTQYF. The CDR3 DNA is TGTGCCACCAGCAGAGAAGGCAGCGGGGGGATGGATACGCAGTATTTT.

For this clonotype: A much larger clone differs from this one at a single base, so this may be a read error. The V call is TRBV11-2, the J call TRBJ2-2; 8 bases fit TRBD2. CDR3 length: 13 residues. The germline gives CDR1 SGHAT, CDR2 FQNNGV. CDR3 protein: CASSQTRAGGLFF. CDR3 bases: TGTGCCAGCAGCCAGACTAGGGCGGGGGGGCTGTTTTTT.

This clonotype was seen many times. The rearrangement links TRBV13 to TRBJ2-1; D unclear. CDR1 PRHDT and CDR2 FYEKMQ come from the germline V gene (reference sequence). The ends were cut back, 5 bases at V and 0 bases at J, with 8 bases in the middle. The CDR3 is 14 residues long. CDR3 loop: CASSPGSSYNEQFF. The CDR3 region has the DNA TGTGCCAGCAGCCCAGGCAGCTCCTACAATGAGCAGTTCTTC.

Only a few counts were recorded for this clonotype. The CDR3, as DNA: TGTGCCAGCAGCAGGGGACAGATCAATGAGCAGTTCTTC. Translated: CASSRGQINEQFF. The chain joins TRBV7-9 to TRBJ2-1; the match to TRBD1 covers 7 bases. V lost 5 bases to trimming and J lost 6 bases; unmatched junction nucleotides: 4. Germline values: CDR1 SEHNR, CDR2 FQNEAQ (reference sequence). CDR3 length equals 13 residues.

There are a few counts of this clonotype. The V and J genes are TRBV2 and TRBJ1-5, with D uncertain. V gave up 3 bases and J gave up 6 bases, with 15 bases separating them. There are 15 residues in the CDR3. Germline CDR1 SNHLY, CDR2 FYNNEI. The CDR3 sequence is CASSDSGLGGQPQHF. The CDR3 DNA follows: TGTGCCAGCAGTGATTCGGGGTTGGGCGGTCAGCCCCAGCATTTT.

The table lists this clonotype with many counts. The chain joins TRBV6-5 to TRBJ1-5; maybe TRBD1 (5 bases). V lost 9 bases, J lost 3 bases, and 15 bases lay in between. CDR3 size: 14 residues. CDR1 is MNHEY, CDR2 SVGAGI, per germline. CDR3 amino acids: CASSGGVVNQPQHF. In DNA form, the CDR3 reads TGTGCCAGTTCGGGGGGGGTGGTCAATCAGCCCCAGCATTTT.

In this sample, this clonotype turned up many times. This sequence joins TRBV7-3 and TRBJ2-1; no firm D call. CDR1 and CDR2 from the germline V gene are SGHTA and FQGTGA. The CDR3 loop spans 13 amino acids. Between the trimmed V and J ends, which lost 5 bases and 8 bases, there was a span of 13 bases. The CDR3, as DNA: TGTGCCAGCAGCGCACTTGAGGATGATGAGCAGTTCTTC. It yields the protein CASSALEDDEQFF.

This clonotype was observed at least ten times. The gene calls are TRBV29-1 and TRBJ2-5; no clear D. Germline CDR1 and CDR2: SQVTM and ANQGSEA. Deletions cut 1 base from V and 5 bases from J, with 11 bases between. The CDR3 is 13 amino acids. CDR3 loop: CSVEAQSSETQYF. CDR3 bases: TGCAGCGTTGAAGCTCAGTCTTCGGAGACCCAGTACTTC.

This clonotype occurred many times. V usage is TRBV3-1 and J usage is TRBJ2-1; TRBD2 aligns across 10 bases. V lost 1 base and J lost 5; bases outside the gene matches: 5. Germline CDR1 reads LGHDT; CDR2 reads YNNKEL (reference sequence). This CDR3 is built from 16 residues. The CDR3 here is CASSQARLAGDNEQFF. CDR3 nucleotides: TGTGCCAGCAGCCAAGCGCGGCTAGCGGGAGACAATGAGCAGTTCTTC.

In its sample, this clonotype was seen many times. J is TRBJ2-7 and V is TRBV5-1; tentatively, D is TRBD2 (5 bases). Trimming stripped 4 bases from V and 0 bases from J, with 11 bases between. Germline assignment: CDR1 SGHRS and CDR2 YFSETQ. This CDR3 is built from 14 residues. CDR3 in DNA: TGCGCCAGCAGCCTAACCGGACTCTCCTACGAGCAGTACTTC. This codes for CASSLTGLSYEQYF.

This chain connects TRBV6-6 to TRBJ2-3; unclear D gene. Trimming left V 4 bases short and J 6 bases short, with 8 bases between. Germline V CDR1 and CDR2: MNHNY, SVGAGI (reference sequence). The CDR3 is 12 amino acids. The DNA of the CDR3 is TGTGCCAGCAGTTTCCAAGGGGATACGCAGTATTTT. Its protein product is CASSFQGDTQYF.

This clonotype was recorded at least ten times. This chain uses TRBV5-1 with TRBJ1-5; 7 nucleotides align to TRBD1. This CDR3 has 13 residues. With V trimmed by 4 bases and J by 4 bases, 2 bases remained unmatched. Germline CDR1 SGHRS, CDR2 YFSETQ. CDR3: CASSLGQNQPQHF. The DNA for the CDR3 is TGCGCCAGCAGCCTGGGACAGAATCAGCCCCAGCATTTT.